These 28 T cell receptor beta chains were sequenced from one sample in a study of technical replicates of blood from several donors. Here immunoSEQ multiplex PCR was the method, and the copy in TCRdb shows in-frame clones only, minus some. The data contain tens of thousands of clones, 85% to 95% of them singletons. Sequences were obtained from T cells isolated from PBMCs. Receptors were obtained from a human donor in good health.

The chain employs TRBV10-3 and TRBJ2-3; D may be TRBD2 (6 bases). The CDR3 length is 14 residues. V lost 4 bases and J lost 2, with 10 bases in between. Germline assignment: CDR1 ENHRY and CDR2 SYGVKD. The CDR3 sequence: CAISAIADTDTQYF. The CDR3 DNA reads TGTGCCATCAGTGCTATAGCGGACACAGATACGCAGTATTTT.

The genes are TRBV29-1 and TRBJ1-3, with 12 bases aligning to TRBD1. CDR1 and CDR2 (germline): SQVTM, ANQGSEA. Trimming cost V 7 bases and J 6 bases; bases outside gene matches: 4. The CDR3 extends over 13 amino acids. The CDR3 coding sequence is TGCAGCGCGCGGGACAGGGGGCTAAACACCATATATTTT. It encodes CSARDRGLNTIYF.

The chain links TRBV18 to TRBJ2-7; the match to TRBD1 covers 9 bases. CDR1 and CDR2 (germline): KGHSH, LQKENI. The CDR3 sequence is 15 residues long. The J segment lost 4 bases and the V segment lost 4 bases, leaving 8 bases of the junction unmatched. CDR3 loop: CASSLARQGVYEQYF. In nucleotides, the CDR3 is TGTGCCAGCTCACTGGCAAGACAGGGGGTTTACGAGCAGTACTTC.

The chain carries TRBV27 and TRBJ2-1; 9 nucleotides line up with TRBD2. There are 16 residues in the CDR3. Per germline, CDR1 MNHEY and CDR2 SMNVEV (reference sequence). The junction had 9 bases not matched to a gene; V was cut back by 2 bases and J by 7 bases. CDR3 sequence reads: CASSLTVAGANNEQFF. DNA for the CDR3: TGTGCCAGCAGTTTAACCGTAGCGGGAGCAAATAATGAGCAGTTCTTC.

The CDR3 reads CASSSSGAINTEAFF. The CDR3 nucleotides are TGTGCCAGCAGTTCCTCAGGGGCGATCAACACTGAAGCTTTCTTT. The V gene is TRBV6-6, the J gene TRBJ1-1; D might be TRBD1 (6 bases). The V end lost 4 bases, the J end lost 2 bases, and 14 bases lay between the germline ends. Germline CDR1 and CDR2: MNHNY and SVGAGI (reference sequence). The CDR3 is 15 residues long.

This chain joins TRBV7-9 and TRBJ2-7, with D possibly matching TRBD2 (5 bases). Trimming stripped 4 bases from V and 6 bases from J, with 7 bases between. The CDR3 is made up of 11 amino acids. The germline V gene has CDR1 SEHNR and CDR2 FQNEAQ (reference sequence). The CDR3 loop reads CASSYSGEQYF. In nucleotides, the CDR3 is TGTGCCAGCAGCTACAGCGGCGAGCAGTACTTC.

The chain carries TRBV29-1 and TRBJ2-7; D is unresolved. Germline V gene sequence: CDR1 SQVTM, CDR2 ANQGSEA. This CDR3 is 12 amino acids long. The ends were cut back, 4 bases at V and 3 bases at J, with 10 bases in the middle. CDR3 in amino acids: CSVGGNDYEQYF. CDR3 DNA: TGCAGCGTTGGAGGAAACGACTACGAGCAGTACTTC.

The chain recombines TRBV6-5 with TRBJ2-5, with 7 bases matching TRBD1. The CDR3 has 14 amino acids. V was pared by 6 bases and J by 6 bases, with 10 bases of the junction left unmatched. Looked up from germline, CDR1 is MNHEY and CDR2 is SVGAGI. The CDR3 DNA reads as TGTGCCAGCAGGCCGGGACAGAGTCCCCAGACCCAGTACTTC. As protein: CASRPGQSPQTQYF.

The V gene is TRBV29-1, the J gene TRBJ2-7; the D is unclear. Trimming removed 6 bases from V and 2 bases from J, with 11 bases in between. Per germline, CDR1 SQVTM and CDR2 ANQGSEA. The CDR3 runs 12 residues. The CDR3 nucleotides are TGCAGCGTACTAACGAACCCCTACGAGCAGTACTTC. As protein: CSVLTNPYEQYF.

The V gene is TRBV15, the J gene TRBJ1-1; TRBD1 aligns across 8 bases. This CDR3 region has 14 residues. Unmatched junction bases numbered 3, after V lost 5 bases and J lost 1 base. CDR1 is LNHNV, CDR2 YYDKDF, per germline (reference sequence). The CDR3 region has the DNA TGTGCCACCAGCTCAGGGACAGGGAACACTGAAGCTTTCTTT. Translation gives CATSSGTGNTEAFF.

CDR3 bases: TGTGCCAGCAGCTTGGCCGCCAGGGTAATCCACTCCTACGAGCAGTACTTC. It is translated as CASSLAARVIHSYEQYF. The chain couples TRBV5-5 to TRBJ2-7, with D possibly being TRBD1 (5 bases). CDR1 and CDR2 from the germline V gene are SGHKS and YYEKEE (reference sequence). The V end was cut by 0 bases, the J end by 0 bases, with 16 bases between. The CDR3 is 17 amino acids.

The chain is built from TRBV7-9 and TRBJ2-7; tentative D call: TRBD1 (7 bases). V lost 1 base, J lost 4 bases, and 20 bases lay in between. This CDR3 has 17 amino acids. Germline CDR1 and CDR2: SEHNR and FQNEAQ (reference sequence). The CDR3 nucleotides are TGTGCCAGCAGCTTAGTCAGAGGGGGCGCGGGACTTTACGAGCAGTACTTC. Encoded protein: CASSLVRGGAGLYEQYF.

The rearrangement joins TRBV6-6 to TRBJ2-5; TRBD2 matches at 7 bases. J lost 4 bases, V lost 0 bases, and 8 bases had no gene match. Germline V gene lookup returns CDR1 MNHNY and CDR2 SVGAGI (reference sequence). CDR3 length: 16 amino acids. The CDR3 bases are TGTGCCAGCAGTTACTCGGGGCGGGAGCACATAGAGACCCAGTACTTC. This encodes CASSYSGREHIETQYF.

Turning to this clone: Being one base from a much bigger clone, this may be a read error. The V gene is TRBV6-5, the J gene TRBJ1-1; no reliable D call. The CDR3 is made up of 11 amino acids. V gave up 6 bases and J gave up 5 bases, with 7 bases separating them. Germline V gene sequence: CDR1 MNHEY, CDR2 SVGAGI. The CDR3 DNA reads TGTGCCAGCAGGACGGGGACTGAAGCTTTCTTT. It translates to CASRTGTEAFF.

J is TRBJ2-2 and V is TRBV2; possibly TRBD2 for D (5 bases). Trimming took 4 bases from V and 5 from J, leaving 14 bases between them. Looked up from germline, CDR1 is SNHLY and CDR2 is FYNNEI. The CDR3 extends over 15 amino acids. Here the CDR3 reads CASSGRGYGTGELFF. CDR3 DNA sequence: TGTGCCAGCAGTGGTCGAGGGTATGGGACCGGGGAGCTGTTTTTT. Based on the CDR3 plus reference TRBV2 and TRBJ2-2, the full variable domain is EPEVTQTPSHQVTQMGQEVILRCVPISNHLYFYWYRQILGQKVEFLVSFYNNEISEKSEIFDDQFSVERPDGSNFTLKIRSTKLEDSAMYFCASSGRGYGTGELFFGEGSRLTVL.

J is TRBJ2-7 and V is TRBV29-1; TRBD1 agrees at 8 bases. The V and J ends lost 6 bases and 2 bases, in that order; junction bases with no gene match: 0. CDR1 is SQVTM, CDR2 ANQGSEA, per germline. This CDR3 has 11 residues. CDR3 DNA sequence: TGCAGCGTACAGGGGGCCTACGAGCAGTACTTC. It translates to CSVQGAYEQYF.

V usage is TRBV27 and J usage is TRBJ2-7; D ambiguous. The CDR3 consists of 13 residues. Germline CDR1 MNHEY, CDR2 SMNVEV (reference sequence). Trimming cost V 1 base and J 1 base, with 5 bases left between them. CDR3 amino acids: CASSLFGSYEQYF. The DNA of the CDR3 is TGTGCCAGCAGTTTATTCGGTTCCTACGAGCAGTACTTC.

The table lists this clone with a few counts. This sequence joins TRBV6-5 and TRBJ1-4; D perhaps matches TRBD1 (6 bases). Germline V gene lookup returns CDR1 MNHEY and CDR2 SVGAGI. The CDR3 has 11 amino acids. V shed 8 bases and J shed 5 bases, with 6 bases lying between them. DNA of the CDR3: TGTGCCAGCGGACAGAATGAAAAACTGTTTTTT. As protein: CASGQNEKLFF.

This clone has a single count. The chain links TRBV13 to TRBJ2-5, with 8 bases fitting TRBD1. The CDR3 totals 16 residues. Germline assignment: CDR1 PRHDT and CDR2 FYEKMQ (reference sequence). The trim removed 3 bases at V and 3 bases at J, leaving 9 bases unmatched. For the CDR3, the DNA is TGTGCCAGCAGCTTGGCCCGCACGACAGGGGAAGAGACCCAGTACTTC. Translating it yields CASSLARTTGEETQYF.

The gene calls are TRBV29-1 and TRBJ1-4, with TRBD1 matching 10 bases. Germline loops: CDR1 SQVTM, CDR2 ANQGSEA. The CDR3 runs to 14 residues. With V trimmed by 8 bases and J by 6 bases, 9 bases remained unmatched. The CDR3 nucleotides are TGCAGCCGGGGGTCGGGGACAGGGGATGAAAAACTGTTTTTT. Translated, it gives CSRGSGTGDEKLFF.

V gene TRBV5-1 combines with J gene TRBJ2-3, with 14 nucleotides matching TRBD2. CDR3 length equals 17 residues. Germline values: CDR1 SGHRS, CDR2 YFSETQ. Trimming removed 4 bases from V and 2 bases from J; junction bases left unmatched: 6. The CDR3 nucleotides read TGCGCCAGCAGCCCCCTGACTAGCGGGAGGGCCACAGATACGCAGTATTTT. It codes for CASSPLTSGRATDTQYF.

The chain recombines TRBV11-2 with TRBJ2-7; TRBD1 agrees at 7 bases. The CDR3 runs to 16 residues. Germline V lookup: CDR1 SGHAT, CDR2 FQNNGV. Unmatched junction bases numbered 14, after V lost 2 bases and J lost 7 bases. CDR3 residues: CASSLLQTYRGEEQYF. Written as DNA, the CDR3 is TGTGCCAGCAGCTTACTCCAAACATACAGGGGTGAAGAGCAGTACTTC.

The CDR3 DNA follows: TGTGCCAGCAGTTACTTCTGGAGCTCTGGGGCCAACGTCCTGACTTTC. The encoded protein is CASSYFWSSGANVLTF. The genes are TRBV27 and TRBJ2-6; D gene ambiguous. The CDR3 is 16 amino acids. From germline, CDR1 is MNHEY and CDR2 SMNVEV (reference sequence). Trimming stripped 4 bases from V and 0 bases from J, with 10 bases between.

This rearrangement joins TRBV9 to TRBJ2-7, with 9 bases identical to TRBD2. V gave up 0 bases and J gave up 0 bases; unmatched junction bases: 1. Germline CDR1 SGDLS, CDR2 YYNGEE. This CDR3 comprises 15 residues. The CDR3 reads CASSVGLADSYEQYF. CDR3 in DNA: TGTGCCAGCAGCGTAGGACTAGCGGACTCCTACGAGCAGTACTTC.

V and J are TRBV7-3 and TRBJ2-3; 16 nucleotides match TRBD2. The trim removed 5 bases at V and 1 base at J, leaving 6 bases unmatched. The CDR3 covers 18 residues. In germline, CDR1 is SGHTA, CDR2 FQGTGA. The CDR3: CASSEGTSGRAGTDTQYF. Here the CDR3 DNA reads TGTGCCAGCAGCGAAGGGACTAGCGGGAGGGCCGGCACAGATACGCAGTATTTT.

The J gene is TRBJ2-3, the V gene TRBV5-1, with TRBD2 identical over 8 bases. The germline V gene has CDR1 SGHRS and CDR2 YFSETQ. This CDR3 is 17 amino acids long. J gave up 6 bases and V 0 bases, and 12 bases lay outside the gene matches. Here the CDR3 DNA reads TGCGCCAGCAGCTTGGAAAAGGCGGGAGGTGTCCCCGATACGCAGTATTTT. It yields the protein CASSLEKAGGVPDTQYF.

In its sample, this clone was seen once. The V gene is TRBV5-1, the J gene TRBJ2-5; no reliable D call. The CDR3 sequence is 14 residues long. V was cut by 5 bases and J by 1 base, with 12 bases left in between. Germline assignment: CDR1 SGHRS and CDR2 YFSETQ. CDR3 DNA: TGCGCCAGCAGTCAAACGGAGTCCCAAGAGACCCAGTACTTC. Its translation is CASSQTESQETQYF. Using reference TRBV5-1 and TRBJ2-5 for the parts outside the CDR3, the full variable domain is KAGVTQTPRYLIKTRGQQVTLSCSPISGHRSVSWYQQTPGQGLQFLFEYFSETQRNKGNFPGRFSGRQFSNSRSEMNVSTLELGDSALYLCASSQTESQETQYFGPGTRLLVL.

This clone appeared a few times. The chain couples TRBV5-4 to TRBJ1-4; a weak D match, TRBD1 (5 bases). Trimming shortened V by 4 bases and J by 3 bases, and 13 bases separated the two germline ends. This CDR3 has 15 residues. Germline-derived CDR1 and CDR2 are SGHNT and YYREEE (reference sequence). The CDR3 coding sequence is TGTGCCAGCAGCATAGCAGGGATGGCTAATGAAAAACTGTTTTTT. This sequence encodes CASSIAGMANEKLFF.